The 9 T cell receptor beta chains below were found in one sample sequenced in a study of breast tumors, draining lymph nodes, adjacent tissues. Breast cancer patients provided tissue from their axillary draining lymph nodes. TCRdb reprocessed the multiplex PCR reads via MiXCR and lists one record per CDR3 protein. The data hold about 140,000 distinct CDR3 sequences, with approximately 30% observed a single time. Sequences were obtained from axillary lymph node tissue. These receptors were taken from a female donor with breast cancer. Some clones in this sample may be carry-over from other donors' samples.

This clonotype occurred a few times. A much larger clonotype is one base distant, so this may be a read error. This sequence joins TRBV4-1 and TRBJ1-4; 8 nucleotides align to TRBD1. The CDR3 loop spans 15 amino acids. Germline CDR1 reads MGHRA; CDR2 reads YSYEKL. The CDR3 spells CASSQERTGYEKLLF. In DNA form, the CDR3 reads TGCGCCAGCAGCCAAGAGAGGACAGGGTACGAAAAACTGCTTTTT.

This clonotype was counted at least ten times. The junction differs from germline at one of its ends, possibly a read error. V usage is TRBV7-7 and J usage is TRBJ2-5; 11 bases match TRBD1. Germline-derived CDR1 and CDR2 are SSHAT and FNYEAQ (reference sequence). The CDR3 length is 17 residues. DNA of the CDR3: TGTGCTAGCAGCTTAGGAGGGACAGGGGGTCGACAAGAGCCCCAGTACTTC. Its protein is CASSLGGTGGRQEPQYF.

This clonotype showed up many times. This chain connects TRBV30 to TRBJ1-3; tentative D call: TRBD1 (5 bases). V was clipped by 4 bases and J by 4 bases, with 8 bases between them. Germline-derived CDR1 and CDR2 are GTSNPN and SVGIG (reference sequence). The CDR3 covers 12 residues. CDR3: CAWKGVGNTIYF. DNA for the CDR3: TGTGCCTGGAAAGGGGTAGGAAACACCATATATTTT.

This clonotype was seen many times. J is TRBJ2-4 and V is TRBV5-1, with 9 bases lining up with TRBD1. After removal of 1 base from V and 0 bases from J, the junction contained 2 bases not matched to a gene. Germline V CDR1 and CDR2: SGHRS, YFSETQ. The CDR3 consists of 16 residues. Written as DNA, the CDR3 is TGCGCCAGCAGCTTGACAGGGGGCCCAGCCAAAAACATTCAGTACTTC. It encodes CASSLTGGPAKNIQYF.

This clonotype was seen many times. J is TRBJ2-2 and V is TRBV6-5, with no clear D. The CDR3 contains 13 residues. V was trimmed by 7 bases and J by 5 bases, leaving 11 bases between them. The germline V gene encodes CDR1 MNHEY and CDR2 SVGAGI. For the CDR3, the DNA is TGTGCCAGCACCCTAAGGGCTACCGGGGAGCTGTTTTTT. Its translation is CASTLRATGELFF.

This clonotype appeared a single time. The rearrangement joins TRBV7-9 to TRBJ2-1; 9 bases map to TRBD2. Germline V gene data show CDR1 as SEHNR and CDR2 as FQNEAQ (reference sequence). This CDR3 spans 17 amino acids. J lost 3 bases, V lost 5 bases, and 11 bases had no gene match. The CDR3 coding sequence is TGTGCCAGCAGCACACAAGGGACTAGCTTGAACTACAATGAGCAGTTCTTC. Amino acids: CASSTQGTSLNYNEQFF.

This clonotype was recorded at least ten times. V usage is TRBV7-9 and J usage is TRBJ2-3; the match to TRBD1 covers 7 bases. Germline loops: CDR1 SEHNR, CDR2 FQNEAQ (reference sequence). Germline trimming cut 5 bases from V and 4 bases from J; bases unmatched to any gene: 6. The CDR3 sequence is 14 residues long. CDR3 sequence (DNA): TGTGCCAGCAGCCTAGACAGGGCCCCAGATACGCAGTATTTT. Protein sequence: CASSLDRAPDTQYF.

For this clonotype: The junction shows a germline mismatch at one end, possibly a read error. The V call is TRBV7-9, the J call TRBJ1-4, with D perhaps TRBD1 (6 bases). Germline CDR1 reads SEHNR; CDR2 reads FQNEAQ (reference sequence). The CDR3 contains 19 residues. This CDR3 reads CASSPGRGRDPATNEKLVF. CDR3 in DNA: TGTGCCAGCAGCCCAGGGCGGGGGCGCGACCCCGCAACTAATGAAAAACTGGTGTTT. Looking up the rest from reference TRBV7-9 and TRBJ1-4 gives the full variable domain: DTGVSQNPRHKITKRGQNVTFRCDPISEHNRLYWYRQTLGQGPEFLTYFQNEAQLEKSRLLSDRFSAERPKGSFSTLEIQRTEQGDSAMYLCASSPGRGRDPATNEKLVFGSGTQLSVL.

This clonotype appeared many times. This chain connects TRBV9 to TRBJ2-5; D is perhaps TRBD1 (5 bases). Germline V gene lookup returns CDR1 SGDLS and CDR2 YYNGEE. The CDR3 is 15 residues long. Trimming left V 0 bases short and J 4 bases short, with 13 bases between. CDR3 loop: CASSVGAGWGETQYF. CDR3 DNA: TGTGCCAGCAGCGTAGGGGCAGGGTGGGGAGAGACCCAGTACTTC.